This T cell receptor (beta chain) came from a study of CD8+ T cells in alopecia areata. Described treatment: oral pan-JAK inhibitor, 5-10 mg twice daily. Reverse transcription of extracted RNA yielded cDNA, which provided the sequencing template. The data were produced by immunoSEQ multiplex PCR, yet TCRdb's version contains in-frame clones alone and is incomplete. The repertoire includes 150,000 to 200,000 clones, approximately 65% of them detected once, and roughly 0.91% sits in the top ten. Deletions cut 3 bases from V and 4 bases from J, with 9 bases between. The CDR3 covers 13 residues. Germline values: CDR1 LNHDA, CDR2 SQIVND (reference sequence).

The chain recombines TRBV19 with TRBJ1-2; D remains unclear. The sequences come from CD4+ T cells sorted from blood, collected at week 4, from a patient treated with tofacitinib. The TCR comes from a human donor with alopecia areata. CDR3 sequence reads: CASSINGFYGYTF. The CDR3 bases are TGTGCCAGTAGTATTAACGGATTCTATGGCTACACCTTC.